The 3 T cell receptor beta chains below were found in one sample sequenced in a study of blood T cell repertoires in COVID-19. TCRdb's table, derived via immunoSEQ multiplex PCR, lists solely in-frame clones and lacks some. The sample lists tens of thousands of clones, 83% seen once, with approximately 24% in the top ten. The specimen sequenced was peripheral blood. Every receptor here comes from a man aged 65 to 85 with active COVID-19.

V usage is TRBV9 and J usage is TRBJ2-5, with D possibly TRBD1 on 6 matching bases. Germline CDR1 SGDLS, CDR2 YYNGEE. V lost 0 bases, J lost 2 bases, and 11 bases lay in between. The CDR3 runs 15 residues. The CDR3 loop is CASSVAGTPQETQYF. For the CDR3, the DNA is TGTGCCAGCAGCGTAGCGGGGACACCTCAAGAGACCCAGTACTTC.

The V and J genes are TRBV2 and TRBJ1-1, with 7 bases identical to TRBD1. Trimming removed 4 bases from V and 7 bases from J; junction bases left unmatched: 12. This CDR3 comprises 15 residues. Germline values: CDR1 SNHLY, CDR2 FYNNEI. This CDR3 reads CASSGGRGLRDEAFF. For the CDR3, the DNA is TGTGCCAGCAGTGGGGGCAGGGGGTTAAGAGATGAAGCTTTCTTT.

This clone was detected a few times. The gene calls are TRBV7-2 and TRBJ2-1; unclear D gene. Trimming left V 5 bases short and J 7 bases short, with 12 bases between. The germline CDR1 and CDR2 sequences are SGHTA and FQGNSA. The CDR3 extends over 13 amino acids. CDR3 in DNA: TGTGCCAGCAGCCCCGATCGGGTGAATGAGCAGTTCTTC. Its protein is CASSPDRVNEQFF.